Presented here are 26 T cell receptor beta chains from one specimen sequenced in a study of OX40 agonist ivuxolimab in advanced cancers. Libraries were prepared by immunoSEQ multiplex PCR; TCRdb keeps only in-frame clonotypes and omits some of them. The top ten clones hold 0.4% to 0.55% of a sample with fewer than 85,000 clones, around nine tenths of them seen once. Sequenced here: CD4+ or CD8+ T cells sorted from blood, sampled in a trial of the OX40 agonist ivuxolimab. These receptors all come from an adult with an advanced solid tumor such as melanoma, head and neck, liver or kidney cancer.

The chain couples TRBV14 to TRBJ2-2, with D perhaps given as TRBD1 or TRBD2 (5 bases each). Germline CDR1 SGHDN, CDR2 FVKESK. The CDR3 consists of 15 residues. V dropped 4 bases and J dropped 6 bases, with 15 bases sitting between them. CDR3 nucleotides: TGTGCCAGCAGCCGAAATCAGGGAGCCGCCGGGGAGCTGTTTTTT. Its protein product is CASSRNQGAAGELFF.

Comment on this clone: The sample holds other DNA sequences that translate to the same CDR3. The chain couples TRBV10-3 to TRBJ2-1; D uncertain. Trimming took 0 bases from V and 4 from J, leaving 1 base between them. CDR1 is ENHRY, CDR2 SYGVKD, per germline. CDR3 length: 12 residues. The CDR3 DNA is TGTGCCATCAGTGAGTCTTACAATGAGCAGTTCTTC. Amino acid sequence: CAISESYNEQFF.

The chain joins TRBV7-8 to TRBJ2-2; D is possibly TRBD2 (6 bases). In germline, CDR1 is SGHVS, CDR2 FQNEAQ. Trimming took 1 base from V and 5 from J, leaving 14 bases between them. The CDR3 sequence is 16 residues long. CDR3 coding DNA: TGTGCCAGCAGCTTAGGGGACTCCGGAGAGACCGGGGAGCTGTTTTTT. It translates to CASSLGDSGETGELFF.

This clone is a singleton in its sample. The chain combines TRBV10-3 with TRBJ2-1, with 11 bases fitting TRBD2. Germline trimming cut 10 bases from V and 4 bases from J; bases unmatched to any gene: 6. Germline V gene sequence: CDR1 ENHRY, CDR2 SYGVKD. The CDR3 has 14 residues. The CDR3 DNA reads TGTGCCACGTCGGGACTAGCGGAATACAATGAGCAGTTCTTC. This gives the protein CATSGLAEYNEQFF.

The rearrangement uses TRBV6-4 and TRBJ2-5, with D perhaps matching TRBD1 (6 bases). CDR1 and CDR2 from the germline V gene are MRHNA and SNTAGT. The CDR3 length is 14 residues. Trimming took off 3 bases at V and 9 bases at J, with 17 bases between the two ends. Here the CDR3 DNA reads TGTGCCAGCAGTGAGTACAGGGACGGTGGGCCCCAGTACTTC. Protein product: CASSEYRDGGPQYF.

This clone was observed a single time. This chain's CDR3 is CAISESSTDTQYF. As DNA, the CDR3 is TGTGCCATCAGTGAGTCGAGCACAGATACGCAGTATTTT. The V call is TRBV10-3, the J call TRBJ2-3; the D is unclear. Germline V gives CDR1 ENHRY, CDR2 SYGVKD. CDR3 length: 13 residues. Trimming pared 0 bases from V and 0 bases from J, leaving 1 base between.

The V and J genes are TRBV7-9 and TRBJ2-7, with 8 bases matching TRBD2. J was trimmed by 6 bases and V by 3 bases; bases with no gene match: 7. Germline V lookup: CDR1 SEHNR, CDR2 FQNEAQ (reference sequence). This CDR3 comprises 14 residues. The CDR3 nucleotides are TGTGCCAGCAGCTTCGGACTAGCCGGCACCGAGCAGTACTTC. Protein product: CASSFGLAGTEQYF.

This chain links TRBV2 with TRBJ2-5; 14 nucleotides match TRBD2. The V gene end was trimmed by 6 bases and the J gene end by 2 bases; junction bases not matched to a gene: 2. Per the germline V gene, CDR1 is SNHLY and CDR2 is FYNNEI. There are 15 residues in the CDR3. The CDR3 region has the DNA TGTGCCAGCAGCCGACTAGCGGGGGGGCAAGAGACCCAGTACTTC. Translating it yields CASSRLAGGQETQYF. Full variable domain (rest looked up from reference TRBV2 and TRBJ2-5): EPEVTQTPSHQVTQMGQEVILRCVPISNHLYFYWYRQILGQKVEFLVSFYNNEISEKSEIFDDQFSVERPDGSNFTLKIRSTKLEDSAMYFCASSRLAGGQETQYFGPGTRLLVL.

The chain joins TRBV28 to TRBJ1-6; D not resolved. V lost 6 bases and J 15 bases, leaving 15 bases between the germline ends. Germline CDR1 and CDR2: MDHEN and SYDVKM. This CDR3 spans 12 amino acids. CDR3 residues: CASSPGYGHLHF. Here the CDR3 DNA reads TGTGCCAGCAGCCCGGGTTACGGTCACCTCCACTTT.

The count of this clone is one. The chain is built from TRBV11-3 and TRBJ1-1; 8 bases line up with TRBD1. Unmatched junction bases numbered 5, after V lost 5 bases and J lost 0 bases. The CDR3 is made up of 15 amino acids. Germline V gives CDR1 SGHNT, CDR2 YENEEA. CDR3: CASSQRQGLNTEAFF. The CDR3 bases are TGTGCCAGCAGCCAGCGACAGGGGTTGAACACTGAAGCTTTCTTT.

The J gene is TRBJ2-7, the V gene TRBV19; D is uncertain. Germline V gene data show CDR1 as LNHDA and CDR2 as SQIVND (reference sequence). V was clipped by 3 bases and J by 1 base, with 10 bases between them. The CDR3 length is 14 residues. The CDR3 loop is CASSIEPQSYEQYF. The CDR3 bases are TGTGCCAGTAGTATCGAGCCCCAGTCCTACGAGCAGTACTTC. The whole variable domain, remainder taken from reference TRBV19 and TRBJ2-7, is DGGITQSPKYLFRKEGQNVTLSCEQNLNHDAMYWYRQDPGQGLRLIYYSQIVNDFQKGDIAEGYSVSREKKESFPLTVTSAQKNPTAFYLCASSIEPQSYEQYFGPGTRLTVT.

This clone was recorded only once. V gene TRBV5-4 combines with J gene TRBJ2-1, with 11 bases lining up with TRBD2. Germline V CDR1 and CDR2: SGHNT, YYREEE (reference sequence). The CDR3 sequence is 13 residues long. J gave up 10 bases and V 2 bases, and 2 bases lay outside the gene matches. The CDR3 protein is CASSLRLAGEQFF. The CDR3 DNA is TGTGCCAGCAGCTTAAGACTAGCGGGAGAGCAGTTCTTC. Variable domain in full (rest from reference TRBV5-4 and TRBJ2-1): ETGVTQSPTHLIKTRGQQVTLRCSSQSGHNTVSWYQQALGQGPQFIFQYYREEENGRGNFPPRFSGLQFPNYSSELNVNALELDDSALYLCASSLRLAGEQFFGPGTRLTVL.

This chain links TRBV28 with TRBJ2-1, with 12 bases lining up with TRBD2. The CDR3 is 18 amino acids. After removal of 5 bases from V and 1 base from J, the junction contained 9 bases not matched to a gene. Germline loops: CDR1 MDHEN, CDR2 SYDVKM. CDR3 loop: CASSTRGLAGLSYNEQFF. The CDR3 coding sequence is TGTGCCAGCAGTACGAGAGGACTAGCGGGACTTTCCTACAATGAGCAGTTCTTC.

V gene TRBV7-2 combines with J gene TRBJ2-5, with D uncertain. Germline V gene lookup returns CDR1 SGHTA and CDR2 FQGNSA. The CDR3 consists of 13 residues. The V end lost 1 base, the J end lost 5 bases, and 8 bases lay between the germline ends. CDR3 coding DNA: TGTGCCAGCAGCTTAGGATCGAGGGAGACCCAGTACTTC. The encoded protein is CASSLGSRETQYF.

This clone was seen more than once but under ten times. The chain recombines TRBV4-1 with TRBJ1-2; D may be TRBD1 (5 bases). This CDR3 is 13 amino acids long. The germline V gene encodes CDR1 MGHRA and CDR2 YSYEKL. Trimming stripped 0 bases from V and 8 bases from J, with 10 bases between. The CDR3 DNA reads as TGCGCCAGCAGCCAAGATGCGGGGCGGGGCTACACCTTC. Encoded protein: CASSQDAGRGYTF.

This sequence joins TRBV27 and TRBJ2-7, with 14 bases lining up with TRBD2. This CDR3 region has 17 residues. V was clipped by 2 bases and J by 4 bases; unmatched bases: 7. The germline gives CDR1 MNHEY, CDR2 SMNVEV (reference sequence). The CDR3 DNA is TGTGCCAGCAGTTTACGTCCTAGACTAGCGGGGGGGTACGAGCAGTACTTC. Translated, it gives CASSLRPRLAGGYEQYF.

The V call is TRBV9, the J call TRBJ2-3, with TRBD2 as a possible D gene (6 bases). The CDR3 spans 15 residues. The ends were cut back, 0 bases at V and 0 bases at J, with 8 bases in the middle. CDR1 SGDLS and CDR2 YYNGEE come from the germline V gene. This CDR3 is CASSVAGGSTDTQYF. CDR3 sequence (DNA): TGTGCCAGCAGCGTAGCCGGGGGTAGCACAGATACGCAGTATTTT.

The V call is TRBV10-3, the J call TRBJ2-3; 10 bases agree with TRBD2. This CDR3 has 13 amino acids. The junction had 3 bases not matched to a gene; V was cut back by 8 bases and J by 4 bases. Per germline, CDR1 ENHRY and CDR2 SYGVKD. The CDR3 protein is CAIRTSGADTQYF. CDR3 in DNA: TGTGCCATCCGGACTAGCGGAGCAGATACGCAGTATTTT.

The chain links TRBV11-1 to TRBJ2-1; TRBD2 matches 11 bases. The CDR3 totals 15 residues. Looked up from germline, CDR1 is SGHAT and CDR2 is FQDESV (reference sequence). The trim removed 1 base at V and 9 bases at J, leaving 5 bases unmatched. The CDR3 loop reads CASSLGVAGGLEQFF. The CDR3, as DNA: TGTGCCAGCAGCTTAGGGGTAGCGGGGGGGCTTGAGCAGTTCTTC.

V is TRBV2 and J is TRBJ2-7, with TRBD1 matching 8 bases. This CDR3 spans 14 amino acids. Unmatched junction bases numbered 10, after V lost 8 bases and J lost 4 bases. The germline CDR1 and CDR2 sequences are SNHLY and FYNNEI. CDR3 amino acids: CASFRQGARYEQYF. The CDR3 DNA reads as TGTGCCAGCTTTCGCCAGGGGGCTCGGTACGAGCAGTACTTC.

The CDR3 is CASSYGLTDNEQFF. CDR3 DNA sequence: TGTGCCAGCAGTTATGGTCTTACGGACAATGAGCAGTTCTTC. This chain joins TRBV6-5 and TRBJ2-1; unclear D gene. The CDR3 totals 14 residues. Trimming removed 3 bases at V and 5 bases at J, with 11 bases between. Germline CDR1 is MNHEY and CDR2 is SVGAGI.

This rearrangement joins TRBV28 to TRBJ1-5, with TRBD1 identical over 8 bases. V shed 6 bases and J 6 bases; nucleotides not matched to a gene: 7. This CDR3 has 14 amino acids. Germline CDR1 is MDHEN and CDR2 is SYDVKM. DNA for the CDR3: TGTGCCAGCAGAGGGACAGGCGGTACTCAGCCCCAGCATTTT. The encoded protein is CASRGTGGTQPQHF.

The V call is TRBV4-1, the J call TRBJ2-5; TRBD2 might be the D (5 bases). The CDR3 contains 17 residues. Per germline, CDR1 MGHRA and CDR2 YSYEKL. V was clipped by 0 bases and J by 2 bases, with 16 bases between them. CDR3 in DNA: TGCGCCAGCAGCCAAGATCGTGCGGAGGTTGGGCAAGAGACCCAGTACTTC. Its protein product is CASSQDRAEVGQETQYF.

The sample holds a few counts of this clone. The CDR3: CASSREQMNTEAFF. The DNA of the CDR3 is TGTGCCAGCAGCAGGGAACAGATGAACACTGAAGCTTTCTTT. V usage is TRBV21-1 and J usage is TRBJ1-1. TRBV21-1 counts as a pseudogene. CDR3 length: 14 residues.

CDR3 region: CASSQASTGNYGYTF. The CDR3 coding sequence is TGCGCCAGCAGCCAGGCAAGCACAGGGAACTATGGCTACACCTTC. The V call is TRBV4-1, the J call TRBJ1-2, with a weak D call TRBD1 (6 bases). V gave up 3 bases and J gave up 2 bases, with 13 bases separating them. This CDR3 contains 15 residues. CDR1 and CDR2 (germline): MGHRA, YSYEKL.

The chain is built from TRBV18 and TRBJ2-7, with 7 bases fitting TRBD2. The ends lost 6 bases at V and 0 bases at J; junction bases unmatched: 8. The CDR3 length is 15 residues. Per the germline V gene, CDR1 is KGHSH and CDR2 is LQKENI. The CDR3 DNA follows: TGTGCCAGCTCGGAGGGGAGCGGGGACTCCTACGAGCAGTACTTC. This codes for CASSEGSGDSYEQYF.